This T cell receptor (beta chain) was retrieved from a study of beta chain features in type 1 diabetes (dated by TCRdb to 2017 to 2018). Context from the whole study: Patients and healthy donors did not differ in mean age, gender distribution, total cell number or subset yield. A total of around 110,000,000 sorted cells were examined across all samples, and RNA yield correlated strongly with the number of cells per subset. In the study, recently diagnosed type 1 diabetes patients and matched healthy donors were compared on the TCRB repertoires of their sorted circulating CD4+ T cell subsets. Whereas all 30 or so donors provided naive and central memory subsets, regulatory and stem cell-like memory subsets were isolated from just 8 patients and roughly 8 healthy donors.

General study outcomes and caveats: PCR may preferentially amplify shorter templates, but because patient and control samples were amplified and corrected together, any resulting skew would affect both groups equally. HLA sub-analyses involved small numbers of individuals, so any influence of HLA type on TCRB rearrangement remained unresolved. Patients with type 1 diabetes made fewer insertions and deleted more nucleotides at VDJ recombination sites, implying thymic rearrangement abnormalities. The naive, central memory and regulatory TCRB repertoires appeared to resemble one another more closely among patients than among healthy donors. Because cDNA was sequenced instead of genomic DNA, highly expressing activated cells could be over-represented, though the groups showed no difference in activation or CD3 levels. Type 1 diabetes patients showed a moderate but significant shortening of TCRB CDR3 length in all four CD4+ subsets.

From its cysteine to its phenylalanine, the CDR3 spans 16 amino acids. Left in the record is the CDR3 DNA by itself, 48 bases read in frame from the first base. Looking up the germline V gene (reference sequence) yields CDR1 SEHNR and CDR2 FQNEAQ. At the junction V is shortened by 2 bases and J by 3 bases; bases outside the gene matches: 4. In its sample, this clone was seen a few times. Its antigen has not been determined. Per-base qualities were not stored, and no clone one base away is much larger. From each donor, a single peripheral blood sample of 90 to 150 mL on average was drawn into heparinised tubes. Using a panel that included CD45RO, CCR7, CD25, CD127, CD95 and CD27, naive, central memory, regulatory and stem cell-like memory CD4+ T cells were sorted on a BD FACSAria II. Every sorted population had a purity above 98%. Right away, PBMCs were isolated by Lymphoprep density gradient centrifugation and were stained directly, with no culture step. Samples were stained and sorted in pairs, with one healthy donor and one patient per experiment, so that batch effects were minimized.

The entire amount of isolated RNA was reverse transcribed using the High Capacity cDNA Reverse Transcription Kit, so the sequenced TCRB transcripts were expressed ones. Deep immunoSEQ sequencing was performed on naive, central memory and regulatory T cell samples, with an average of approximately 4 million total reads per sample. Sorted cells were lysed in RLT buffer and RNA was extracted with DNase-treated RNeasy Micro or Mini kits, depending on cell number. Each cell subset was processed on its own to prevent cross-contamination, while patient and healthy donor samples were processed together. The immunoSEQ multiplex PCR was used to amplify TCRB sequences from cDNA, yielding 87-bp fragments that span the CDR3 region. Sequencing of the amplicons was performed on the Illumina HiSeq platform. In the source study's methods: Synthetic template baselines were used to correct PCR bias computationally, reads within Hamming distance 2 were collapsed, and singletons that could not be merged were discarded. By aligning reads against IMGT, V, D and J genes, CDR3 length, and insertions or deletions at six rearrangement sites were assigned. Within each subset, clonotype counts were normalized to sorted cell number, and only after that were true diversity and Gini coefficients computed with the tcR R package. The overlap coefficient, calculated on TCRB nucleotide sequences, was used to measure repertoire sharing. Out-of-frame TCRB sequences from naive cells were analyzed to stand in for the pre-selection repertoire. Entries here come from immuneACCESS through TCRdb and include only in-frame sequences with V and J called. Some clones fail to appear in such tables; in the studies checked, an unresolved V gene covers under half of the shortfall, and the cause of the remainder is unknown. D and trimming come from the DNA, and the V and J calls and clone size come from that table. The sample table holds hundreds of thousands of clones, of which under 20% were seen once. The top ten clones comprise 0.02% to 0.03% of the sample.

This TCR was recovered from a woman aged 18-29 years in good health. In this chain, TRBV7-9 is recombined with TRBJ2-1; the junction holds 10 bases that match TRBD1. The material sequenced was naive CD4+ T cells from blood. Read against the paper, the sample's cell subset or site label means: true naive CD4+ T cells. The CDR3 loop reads CASSLLRDRGYNEQFF. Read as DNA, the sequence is TGTGCCAGCAGCTTATTGCGGGACAGGGGCTACAATGAGCAGTTCTTC. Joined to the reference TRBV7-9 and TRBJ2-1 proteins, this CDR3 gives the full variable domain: DTGVSQNPRHKITKRGQNVTFRCDPISEHNRLYWYRQTLGQGPEFLTYFQNEAQLEKSRLLSDRFSAERPKGSFSTLEIQRTEQGDSAMYLCASSLLRDRGYNEQFFGPGTRLTVL.